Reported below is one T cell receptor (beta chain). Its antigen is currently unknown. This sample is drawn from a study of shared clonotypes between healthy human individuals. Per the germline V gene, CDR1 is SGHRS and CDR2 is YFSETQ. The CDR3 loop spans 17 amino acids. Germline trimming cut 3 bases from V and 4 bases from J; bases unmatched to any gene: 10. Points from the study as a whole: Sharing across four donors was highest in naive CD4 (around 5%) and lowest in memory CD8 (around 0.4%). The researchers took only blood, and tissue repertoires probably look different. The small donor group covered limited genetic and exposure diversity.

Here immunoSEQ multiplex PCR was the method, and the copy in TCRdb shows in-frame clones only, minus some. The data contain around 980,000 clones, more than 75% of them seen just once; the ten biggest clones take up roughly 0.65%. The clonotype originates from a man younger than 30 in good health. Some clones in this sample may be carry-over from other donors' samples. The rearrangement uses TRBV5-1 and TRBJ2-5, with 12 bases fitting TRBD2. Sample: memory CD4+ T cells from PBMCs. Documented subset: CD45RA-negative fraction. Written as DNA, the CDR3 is TGCGCCAGCAGCTGGGCTCTAGCGGGAGGGCCGGGAGAGACCCAGTACTTC. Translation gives CASSWALAGGPGETQYF.